Reported below is one TCR beta chain. What it recognizes is unknown. This CDR3 region has 14 residues. Germline assignment: CDR1 MNHEY and CDR2 SVGAGI. The junction had 10 bases not matched to a gene; V was cut back by 7 bases and J by 4 bases. These data belong to a study of cytomegalovirus exposure and HLA in healthy donors. Overall study results and limits: Reportedly, a later analysis found an Asian-associated ancestry cluster had fewer N-insertions than the approximately 640-donor mean. Clonal expansion, a later analysis showed, was greater in HLA-associated TCR beta chains than in equally common others. The authors assumed roughly uniform sequencing depth across donors for presence/absence analyses.

PCR used 60 Vbeta primers and 13 Jbeta primers. Methods used by the authors: Later work found approximately 87 million unique TCR beta chains, with roughly 11 million shared. The assay was immunoSEQ multiplex PCR, and TCRdb's table has in-frame clones only and misses some. The D gene and trimming were derived from the DNA, and the V and J assignments and clone size from that table. The sample lists about 93,000 clones, around 81% occurring once. The sequence derives from a man under 40 in good health and CMV-seronegative. This rearrangement joins TRBV6-5 to TRBJ2-7; TRBD1 agrees at 7 bases. What was sequenced was PBMCs. The CDR3 protein is CASTLTGTVYEQYF. Here the CDR3 DNA reads TGTGCCAGCACCCTGACCGGGACAGTGTACGAGCAGTACTTC.